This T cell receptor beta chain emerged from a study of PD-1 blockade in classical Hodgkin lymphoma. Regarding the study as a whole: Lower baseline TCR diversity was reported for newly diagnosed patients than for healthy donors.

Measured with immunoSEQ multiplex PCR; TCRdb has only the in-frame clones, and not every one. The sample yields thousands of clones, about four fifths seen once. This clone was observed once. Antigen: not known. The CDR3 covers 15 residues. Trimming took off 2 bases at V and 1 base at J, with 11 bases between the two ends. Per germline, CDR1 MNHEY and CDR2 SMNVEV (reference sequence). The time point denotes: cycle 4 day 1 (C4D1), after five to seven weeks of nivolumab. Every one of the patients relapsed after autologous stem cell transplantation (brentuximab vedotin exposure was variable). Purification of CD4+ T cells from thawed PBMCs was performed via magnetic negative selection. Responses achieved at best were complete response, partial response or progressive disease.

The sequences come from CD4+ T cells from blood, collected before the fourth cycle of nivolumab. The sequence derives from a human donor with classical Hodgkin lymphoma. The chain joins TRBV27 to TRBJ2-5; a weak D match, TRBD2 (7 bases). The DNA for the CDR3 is TGTGCCAGCAGTTTAATGCGGGGGCGCCAAGAGACCCAGTACTTC. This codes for CASSLMRGRQETQYF.